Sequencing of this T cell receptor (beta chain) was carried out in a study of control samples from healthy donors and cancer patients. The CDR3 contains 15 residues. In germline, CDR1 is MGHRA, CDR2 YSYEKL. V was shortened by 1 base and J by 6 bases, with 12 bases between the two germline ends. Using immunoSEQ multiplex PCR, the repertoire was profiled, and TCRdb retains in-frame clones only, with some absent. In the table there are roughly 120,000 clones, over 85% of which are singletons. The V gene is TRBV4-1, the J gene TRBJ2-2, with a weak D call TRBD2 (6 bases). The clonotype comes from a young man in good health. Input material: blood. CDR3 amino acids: CASSQGGGMAGELFF. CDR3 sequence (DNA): TGCGCCAGCAGCCAAGGAGGAGGGATGGCCGGGGAGCTGTTTTTT.